The 25 T cell receptor beta chains below were found in one sample sequenced in a study of siplizumab effects on memory and regulatory T cells. TCRdb's copy holds only in-frame clones and misses some; the assay was immunoSEQ multiplex PCR. Among about 120,000 clones listed, approximately 94% were seen once. Sequencing was carried out using non-Treg CD4+ T cells sorted from blood. The receptor set was obtained from a human donor in good health.

V gene TRBV30 combines with J gene TRBJ2-4; D unclear. The V end was cut by 2 bases, the J end by 6 bases, with 5 bases between. CDR3 length equals 11 residues. Per the germline V gene, CDR1 is GTSNPN and CDR2 is SVGIG (reference sequence). CDR3 DNA: TGTGCCTGGAGTCCGGCAAACATTCAGTACTTC. Its translation: CAWSPANIQYF.

The chain carries TRBV5-1 and TRBJ2-5, with 7 bases that match TRBD1. V shed 3 bases and J 5 bases; nucleotides not matched to a gene: 10. Germline CDR1 SGHRS, CDR2 YFSETQ. This CDR3 comprises 15 residues. The CDR3 loop is CASSSENTGVETQYF. The CDR3 DNA is TGCGCCAGCAGCTCAGAAAACACAGGGGTGGAGACCCAGTACTTC.

The chain combines TRBV2 with TRBJ1-5; D might be TRBD1 (6 bases). Germline-derived CDR1 and CDR2 are SNHLY and FYNNEI. V was clipped by 8 bases and J by 7 bases, with 15 bases between them. The CDR3 is 13 amino acids. The CDR3 loop is CASYREKGQPQHF. In DNA form, the CDR3 reads TGTGCCAGCTACAGGGAGAAGGGCCAGCCCCAGCATTTT.

The V call is TRBV7-9, the J call TRBJ2-3; a weak D match, TRBD1 (6 bases). This CDR3 region has 14 residues. Germline V gene sequence: CDR1 SEHNR, CDR2 FQNEAQ (reference sequence). V dropped 5 bases and J dropped 5 bases, with 14 bases sitting between them. The CDR3 region is CASSLTGYLDTQYF. CDR3 sequence (DNA): TGTGCCAGCAGCCTAACAGGGTATTTAGATACGCAGTATTTT.

The rearrangement joins TRBV18 to TRBJ2-7; 8 bases match TRBD1. The V segment lost 3 bases and the J segment 3 bases; nucleotides outside the gene matches: 4. The CDR3 loop spans 14 amino acids. In germline, CDR1 is KGHSH, CDR2 LQKENI. The CDR3 sequence is CASSPFDRGYEQYF. The CDR3 bases are TGTGCCAGCTCACCCTTCGACAGGGGCTACGAGCAGTACTTC.

This rearrangement joins TRBV7-6 to TRBJ2-2, with TRBD1 identical over 10 bases. The CDR3 extends over 16 amino acids. Germline loops: CDR1 SGHVS, CDR2 FNYEAQ. After removal of 1 base from V and 2 bases from J, the junction contained 1 base not matched to a gene. In nucleotides, the CDR3 is TGTGCCAGCAGCTTAGTGACAGGGGGCAACACCGGGGAGCTGTTTTTT. Translating it yields CASSLVTGGNTGELFF.

This clone occurred once. The genes are TRBV2 and TRBJ1-1, with 11 bases matching TRBD1. This CDR3 is 13 amino acids long. CDR1 is SNHLY, CDR2 FYNNEI, per germline. Losses at the gene ends were 6 bases for V and 4 bases for J; bases not matched to a gene: 1. CDR3 sequence reads: CASRGQGATEAFF. The CDR3 DNA is TGTGCCAGCAGAGGACAGGGGGCCACTGAAGCTTTCTTT.

This rearrangement joins TRBV5-4 to TRBJ2-3; D perhaps matches TRBD2 (7 bases). The length of the CDR3 is 17 residues. The V and J ends lost 0 bases and 2 bases respectively, with 16 bases between them. The germline CDR1 and CDR2 sequences are SGHNT and YYREEE (reference sequence). The CDR3 region has the DNA TGTGCCAGCAGCTTGGGACGGGGGGCATACTTCACAGATACGCAGTATTTT. It translates to CASSLGRGAYFTDTQYF.

The genes are TRBV28 and TRBJ2-4, with 9 bases lining up with TRBD1. V lost 3 bases and J lost 11; bases outside the gene matches: 5. Germline V gene lookup returns CDR1 MDHEN and CDR2 SYDVKM. This CDR3 region has 13 residues. CDR3 residues: CASSLAGTGLQYF. CDR3 nucleotides: TGTGCCAGCAGTTTGGCTGGGACAGGGCTTCAGTACTTC.

This chain joins TRBV14 and TRBJ1-3; D not resolved. The V end was cut by 4 bases, the J end by 4 bases, with 17 bases between. The CDR3 covers 16 residues. In germline, CDR1 is SGHDN, CDR2 FVKESK. The DNA of the CDR3 is TGTGCCAGCAGCCCTTTGACGGATTCGACGGGAAACACCATATATTTT. It codes for CASSPLTDSTGNTIYF.

The chain links TRBV9 to TRBJ1-2; 7 bases map to TRBD1. The CDR3 is made up of 13 amino acids. Germline assignment: CDR1 SGDLS and CDR2 YYNGEE. J lost 9 bases, V lost 0 bases, and 5 bases had no gene match. The CDR3 coding sequence is TGTGCCAGCAGCGTAGAGGGGGCCGGCAGCTACACCTTC. Translated: CASSVEGAGSYTF.

The chain is built from TRBV27 and TRBJ2-2; D may be TRBD1 (7 bases). The germline CDR1 and CDR2 sequences are MNHEY and SMNVEV (reference sequence). This CDR3 is built from 16 residues. V was pared by 3 bases and J by 4 bases, with 15 bases between. For the CDR3, the DNA is TGTGCCAGCAGTTTGATGGCAGGGGGGATCACCGGGGAGCTGTTTTTT. Translating it yields CASSLMAGGITGELFF.

Points on this clone: At the DNA level, this CDR3 is encoded by other sequences in the same sample as well. The J gene is TRBJ1-1, the V gene TRBV7-2, with D perhaps TRBD1 (5 bases). Per the germline V gene, CDR1 is SGHTA and CDR2 is FQGNSA. V was pared by 4 bases and J by 1 base, with 7 bases between. This CDR3 comprises 13 residues. CDR3 nucleotides: TGTGCCAGCAGCTCTCAGGGGAACACTGAAGCTTTCTTT. It specifies CASSSQGNTEAFF.

The chain has TRBV18 and TRBJ1-5; 8 positions agree with TRBD1. This CDR3 region has 16 residues. Unmatched junction bases numbered 7, after V lost 0 bases and J lost 6 bases. Germline CDR1 KGHSH, CDR2 LQKENI. The CDR3 coding sequence is TGTGCCAGCTCACCACCGGACAGGGACATCGGTCAGCCCCAGCATTTT. Translating it yields CASSPPDRDIGQPQHF. The full variable domain, in which reference TRBV18 and TRBJ1-5 provide the parts outside the CDR3, is NAGVMQNPRHLVRRRGQEARLRCSPMKGHSHVYWYRQLPEEGLKFMVYLQKENIIDESGMPKERFSAEFPKEGPSILRIQQVVRGDSAAYFCASSPPDRDIGQPQHFGDGTRLSIL.

J is TRBJ2-7 and V is TRBV5-6, with D possibly being TRBD1 or TRBD2 (5 bases each). V was clipped by 5 bases and J by 6 bases, with 18 bases between them. Germline CDR1 is SGHDT and CDR2 is YYEEEE. The CDR3 covers 14 residues. The CDR3 DNA sequence: TGTGCCAGCAGGAAGGGGAGCCACCATCCCGAGCAGTACTTC. Its protein is CASRKGSHHPEQYF.

V is TRBV6-5 and J is TRBJ2-5; the match to TRBD1 covers 7 bases. V dropped 5 bases and J dropped 3; count of bases not matched to a gene: 9. The germline V gene has CDR1 MNHEY and CDR2 SVGAGI. This CDR3 region has 15 residues. In DNA, the CDR3 is TGTGCCAGCAGTCGAAACAGGGGTCGCGAAGAGACCCAGTACTTC. Its translation: CASSRNRGREETQYF.

V and J are TRBV29-1 and TRBJ2-1, with 7 bases that match TRBD1. The J segment lost 4 bases and the V segment lost 3 bases, leaving 6 bases of the junction unmatched. This CDR3 has 14 amino acids. Germline loops: CDR1 SQVTM, CDR2 ANQGSEA. As DNA, the CDR3 is TGCAGCGTTGACCGGGACAGTCTGTACAATGAGCAGTTCTTC. Translated: CSVDRDSLYNEQFF.

The CDR3 coding sequence is TGTGCCAGCAGTTCCCATAGCGGGAGGGCGAATAATGAGCAGTTCTTC. Translated: CASSSHSGRANNEQFF. V usage is TRBV6-6 and J usage is TRBJ2-1, with 11 positions matching TRBD2. Germline CDR1 MNHNY, CDR2 SVGAGI (reference sequence). The V gene end was trimmed by 4 bases and the J gene end by 7 bases; junction bases not matched to a gene: 9. The CDR3 has 16 residues.

This chain connects TRBV11-3 to TRBJ1-2, with D perhaps TRBD1 (5 bases). Per germline, CDR1 SGHNT and CDR2 YENEEA. V shed 0 bases and J shed 8 bases, with 10 bases lying between them. CDR3 length equals 13 residues. The CDR3: CASSLEGGRGYTF. The CDR3 bases are TGTGCCAGCAGCTTAGAGGGGGGACGCGGCTACACCTTC.

This chain connects TRBV16 to TRBJ2-7; maybe TRBD1 (5 bases). The ends were cut back, 0 bases at V and 3 bases at J, with 15 bases in the middle. Per germline, CDR1 KGHSY and CDR2 FQNENV. This CDR3 has 16 residues. CDR3 residues: CASSQSGQGIGYEQYF. The CDR3, as DNA: TGTGCCAGCAGCCAATCGGGGCAGGGAATAGGCTACGAGCAGTACTTC.

The CDR3 region has the DNA TGTGCCAGCAGTGAGACATATTCTGGGGCCAACGTCCTGACTTTC. As protein: CASSETYSGANVLTF. The chain uses TRBV2 and TRBJ2-6, with D uncertain. This CDR3 is 15 amino acids long. V was pared by 3 bases and J by 1 base, with 7 bases between. Germline CDR1 is SNHLY and CDR2 is FYNNEI.

This chain joins TRBV14 and TRBJ2-3, with 8 positions matching TRBD2. The CDR3 is 17 residues long. Looked up from germline, CDR1 is SGHDN and CDR2 is FVKESK. J gave up 4 bases and V 0 bases, and 9 bases lay outside the gene matches. Here the CDR3 reads CASSQDPFSGRSDTQYF. CDR3 DNA: TGTGCCAGCAGCCAAGACCCGTTCAGCGGGAGATCAGATACGCAGTATTTT.

The chain joins TRBV6-6 to TRBJ1-5; 8 nucleotides line up with TRBD1. The V gene end was trimmed by 6 bases and the J gene end by 2 bases; junction bases not matched to a gene: 3. The CDR3 is 14 amino acids. Germline CDR1 MNHNY, CDR2 SVGAGI (reference sequence). Written as DNA, the CDR3 is TGTGCCAGCAGCGGACAGGGACGCAATCAGCCCCAGCATTTT. It encodes CASSGQGRNQPQHF.

The rearrangement joins TRBV6-1 to TRBJ2-3; 7 bases align to TRBD1. The length of the CDR3 is 12 residues. Losses at the gene ends were 6 bases for V and 6 bases for J; bases not matched to a gene: 3. Germline V CDR1 and CDR2: MNHNS, SASEGT. CDR3 loop: CASSVQGDTQYF. The CDR3 coding sequence is TGTGCCAGCAGCGTACAGGGGGATACGCAGTATTTT.

The table lists this clone with a few counts. The chain couples TRBV14 to TRBJ1-2; 7 bases align to TRBD1. Germline V CDR1 and CDR2: SGHDN, FVKESK. The junction had 6 bases not matched to a gene; V was cut back by 4 bases and J by 4 bases. The CDR3 consists of 14 residues. CDR3 in amino acids: CASSRGQAIYGYTF. The CDR3 DNA sequence: TGTGCCAGCAGCCGAGGACAGGCAATCTATGGCTACACCTTC.